The clone carrying this T cell receptor (beta chain) has ten or more counts. A library of TCRbeta sequences, prepared with unique molecular identifiers, was generated. TCRdb reanalysed the PCR reads using MiXCR and keeps one entry per CDR3 protein. This sample has roughly 610,000 distinct CDR3 sequences, with about 10% found just once. This record belongs to a study of T-cell reconstitution after alpha-beta-depleted transplantation in children. CDR1 and CDR2 (germline): SGHRS, YFSETQ. The V and J ends lost 7 bases and 4 bases respectively, with 17 bases between them. This CDR3 is built from 15 residues.

The clonotype was recovered from a human donor who donated a stem cell graft to a child with acute myeloid leukemia. Sequencing used PBMCs from the stem cell graft donor, obtained from the stem cell graft. The V and J genes are TRBV5-1 and TRBJ2-2, with a weak D call TRBD2 (5 bases). The CDR3 DNA reads as TGCGCCAGCTCCCCCTTGGAGGCAGCCACCGGGGAGCTGTTTTTT. This sequence encodes CASSPLEAATGELFF.